This T cell receptor beta chain was obtained from a study of blood T cell repertoires in COVID-19. Across the whole study: Sample material is recorded as cDNA or gDNA derived from T cells, B-cell-depleted T cells, or PBMCs.

Profiled with immunoSEQ multiplex PCR; TCRdb holds only in-frame clones, not every one. The top ten clones hold 4.3% of a sample with around 130,000 clones, roughly 85% of them seen once. The sample taken for sequencing was peripheral blood. The sequence was collected from a human donor in a cohort sampled during active COVID-19.

The CDR3 loop is CASSKDGTGRTYGYTF. The CDR3 coding sequence is TGTGCCAGCAGCAAAGACGGGACAGGGCGGACCTATGGCTACACCTTC. V usage is TRBV21-1 and J usage is TRBJ1-2; the D call of TRBD1 is as the table states it, not checked on the DNA. TRBV21-1 is noted as a pseudogene. This CDR3 has 16 residues.